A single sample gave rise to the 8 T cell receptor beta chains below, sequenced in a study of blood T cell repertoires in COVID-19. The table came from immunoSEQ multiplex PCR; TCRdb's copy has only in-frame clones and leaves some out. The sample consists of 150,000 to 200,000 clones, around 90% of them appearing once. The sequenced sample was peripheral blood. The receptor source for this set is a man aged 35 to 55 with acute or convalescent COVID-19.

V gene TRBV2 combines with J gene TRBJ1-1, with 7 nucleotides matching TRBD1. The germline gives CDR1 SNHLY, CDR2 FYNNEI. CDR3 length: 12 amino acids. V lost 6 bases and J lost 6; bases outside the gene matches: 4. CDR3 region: CASRNRGAEAFF. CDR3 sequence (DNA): TGTGCCAGCAGGAACAGGGGCGCTGAAGCTTTCTTT.

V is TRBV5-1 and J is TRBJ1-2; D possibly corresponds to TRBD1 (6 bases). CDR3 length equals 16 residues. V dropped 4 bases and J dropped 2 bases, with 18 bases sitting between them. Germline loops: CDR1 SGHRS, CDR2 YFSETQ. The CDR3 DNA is TGCGCCAGCAGCCCCACCGGGACACTCAGCAACTATGGCTACACCTTC. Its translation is CASSPTGTLSNYGYTF.

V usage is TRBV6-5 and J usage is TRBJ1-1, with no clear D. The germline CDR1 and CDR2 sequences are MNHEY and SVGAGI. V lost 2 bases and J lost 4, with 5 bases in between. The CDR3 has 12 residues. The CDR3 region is CASSYEGTEAFF. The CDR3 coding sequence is TGTGCCAGCAGTTACGAGGGCACTGAAGCTTTCTTT.

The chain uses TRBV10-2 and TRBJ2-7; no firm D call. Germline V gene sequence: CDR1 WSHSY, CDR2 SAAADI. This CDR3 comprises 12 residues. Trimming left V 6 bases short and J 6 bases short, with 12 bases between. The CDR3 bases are TGCGCCAGCAGCCCCTCGGCAGGCGAGCAGTACTTC. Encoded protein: CASSPSAGEQYF.

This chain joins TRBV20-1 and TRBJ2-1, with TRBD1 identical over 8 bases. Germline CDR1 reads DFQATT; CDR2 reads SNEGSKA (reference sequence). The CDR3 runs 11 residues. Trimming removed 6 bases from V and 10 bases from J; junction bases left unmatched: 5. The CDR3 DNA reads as TGCAGTGCCGCCACAGGGGGGGAGCAGTTCTTC. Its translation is CSAATGGEQFF.

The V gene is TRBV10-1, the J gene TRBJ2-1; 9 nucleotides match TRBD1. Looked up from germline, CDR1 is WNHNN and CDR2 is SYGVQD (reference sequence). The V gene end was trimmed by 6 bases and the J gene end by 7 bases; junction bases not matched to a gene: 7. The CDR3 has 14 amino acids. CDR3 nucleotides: TGCGCCAGCAGCGCCTTAGGACAGGGGAATGAGCAGTTCTTC. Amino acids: CASSALGQGNEQFF.

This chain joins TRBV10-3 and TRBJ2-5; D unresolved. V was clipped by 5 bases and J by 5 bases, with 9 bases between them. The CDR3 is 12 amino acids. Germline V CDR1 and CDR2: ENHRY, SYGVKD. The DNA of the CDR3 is TGTGCCATCAGTAGAACTGAGGAGACCCAGTACTTC. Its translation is CAISRTEETQYF.

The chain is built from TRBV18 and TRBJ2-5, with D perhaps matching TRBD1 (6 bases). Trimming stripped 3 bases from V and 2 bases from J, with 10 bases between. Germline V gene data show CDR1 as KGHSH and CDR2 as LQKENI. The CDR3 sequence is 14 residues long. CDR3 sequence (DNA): TGTGCCAGCTCACCTGGGGGCCAACAAGAGACCCAGTACTTC. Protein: CASSPGGQQETQYF. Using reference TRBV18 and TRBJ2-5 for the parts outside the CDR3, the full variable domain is NAGVMQNPRHLVRRRGQEARLRCSPMKGHSHVYWYRQLPEEGLKFMVYLQKENIIDESGMPKERFSAEFPKEGPSILRIQQVVRGDSAAYFCASSPGGQQETQYFGPGTRLLVL.